These 31 T cell receptor beta chains originate from one sample sequenced in a study of PD-1 blockade in classical Hodgkin lymphoma. Clones were sequenced by immunoSEQ multiplex PCR, and TCRdb holds only the in-frame ones, with some missing. The sample yields some 4,500 clones, roughly 71% seen once. Noted time point: cycle 4 day 1 (C4D1), after 5 to 7 weeks of nivolumab. Patients all relapsed after autologous stem cell transplantation, and there was variation in brentuximab vedotin exposure. This material consisted of peripheral blood mononuclear cells (PBMCs), taken before the fourth cycle of nivolumab. The receptors come from a human donor with classical Hodgkin lymphoma.

The gene calls are TRBV15 and TRBJ2-1, with 7 positions matching TRBD2. The CDR3 loop spans 16 amino acids. Losses at the gene ends were 3 bases for V and 2 bases for J; bases not matched to a gene: 7. Germline V lookup: CDR1 LNHNV, CDR2 YYDKDF (reference sequence). The CDR3 DNA is TGTGCCACCAGCAGTCCTATGGCGGGAGCCTACAATGAGCAGTTCTTC. Encoded protein: CATSSPMAGAYNEQFF.

V gene TRBV28 combines with J gene TRBJ2-5, with D perhaps TRBD1 (5 bases). Trimming pared 10 bases from V and 1 base from J, leaving 16 bases between. CDR3 length equals 14 residues. CDR1 MDHEN and CDR2 SYDVKM come from the germline V gene. DNA of the CDR3: TGTGCCACTCACCCAGGGTTGAGCCAAGAGACCCAGTACTTC. As protein: CATHPGLSQETQYF.

This clone was counted only a few times. V and J are TRBV20-1 and TRBJ1-2; D ambiguous. Germline-derived CDR1 and CDR2 are DFQATT and SNEGSKA (reference sequence). The CDR3 sequence is 11 residues long. Here the CDR3 DNA reads TGCAGCCCTAAGGGCCGCTATGGCTACACCTTC. This encodes CSPKGRYGYTF.

Sample share makes this clone medium-sized (0.01 to 0.1%). The rearrangement joins TRBV9 to TRBJ1-3; D unclear. Germline lookup yields CDR1 SGDLS and CDR2 YYNGEE. The CDR3 spans 14 residues. Between the trimmed V and J ends, which lost 6 bases and 3 bases, there was a span of 13 bases. The CDR3 nucleotides read TGTGCCAGCAACGGACGCGGCGGTGGAAACACCATATATTTT. Its translation is CASNGRGGGNTIYF.

The rearrangement uses TRBV2 and TRBJ2-7; TRBD1 aligns across 8 bases. The CDR3 loop spans 13 amino acids. Germline lookup yields CDR1 SNHLY and CDR2 FYNNEI. V dropped 11 bases and J dropped 0; count of bases not matched to a gene: 6. The CDR3 DNA follows: TGTGCCCTCCGGGACAGGTTCTCCTACGAGCAGTACTTC. It codes for CALRDRFSYEQYF. Variable domain in full (rest from reference TRBV2 and TRBJ2-7): EPEVTQTPSHQVTQMGQEVILRCVPISNHLYFYWYRQILGQKVEFLVSFYNNEISEKSEIFDDQFSVERPDGSNFTLKIRSTKLEDSAMYFCALRDRFSYEQYFGPGTRLTVT.

The chain couples TRBV6-6 to TRBJ1-1; weak D call: TRBD1 (5 bases). The CDR3 loop spans 14 amino acids. The V end lost 7 bases, the J end lost 0 bases, and 12 bases lay between the germline ends. Per germline, CDR1 MNHNY and CDR2 SVGAGI (reference sequence). The CDR3: CASTGGLMNTEAFF. CDR3 nucleotides: TGTGCCAGCACCGGGGGTCTCATGAACACTGAAGCTTTCTTT.

This clone was detected only a few times. The V and J genes are TRBV7-9 and TRBJ1-5; D is possibly TRBD1 (5 bases). The CDR3 has 13 amino acids. Germline V lookup: CDR1 SEHNR, CDR2 FQNEAQ (reference sequence). Between the trimmed V and J ends, which lost 5 bases and 7 bases, there was a span of 12 bases. CDR3 nucleotide sequence: TGTGCCAGCAGCCCGGGGGGGGAACAGCCCCAGCATTTT. This encodes CASSPGGEQPQHF.

The genes are TRBV12-1 and TRBJ2-7; the table's TRBD2 call for D was not verified on the DNA. TRBV12-1 is reported as a pseudogene. This CDR3 comprises 15 residues. The CDR3: CASSSGLAGPKEQYF. CDR3 nucleotide sequence: TGTGCCAGCAGCTCTGGACTAGCGGGACCCAAGGAGCAGTACTTC.

The J gene is TRBJ2-1, the V gene TRBV28; D gene ambiguous. Germline V gives CDR1 MDHEN, CDR2 SYDVKM. The CDR3 runs to 16 residues. Trimming stripped 3 bases from V and 1 base from J, with 13 bases between. The DNA for the CDR3 is TGTGCCAGCAGTTTTGGCCAGGCACTTTCCTACAATGAGCAGTTCTTC. This sequence encodes CASSFGQALSYNEQFF.

The rearrangement uses TRBV6-1 and TRBJ2-7, with 8 bases matching TRBD2. Per the germline V gene, CDR1 is MNHNS and CDR2 is SASEGT. The CDR3 sequence is 14 residues long. V was clipped by 0 bases and J by 5 bases; unmatched bases: 3. The CDR3 coding sequence is TGTGCCAGCAGTGAAGCGCGGGGGGCTAACGAGCAGTACTTC. It is translated as CASSEARGANEQYF.

This rearrangement joins TRBV27 to TRBJ2-7; D is possibly TRBD1 (6 bases). Trimming shortened V by 5 bases and J by 5 bases, and 22 bases separated the two germline ends. The germline gives CDR1 MNHEY, CDR2 SMNVEV (reference sequence). This CDR3 is built from 16 residues. This CDR3 reads CASSPKGQQGRHEQYF. CDR3 nucleotide sequence: TGTGCCAGCAGTCCAAAGGGCCAACAGGGTCGACACGAGCAGTACTTC.

The rearrangement joins TRBV5-6 to TRBJ2-7; D unresolved. Trimming shortened V by 0 bases and J by 3 bases, and 10 bases separated the two germline ends. This CDR3 is 14 amino acids long. Germline values: CDR1 SGHDT, CDR2 YYEEEE. The CDR3 DNA follows: TGTGCCAGCAGCTTGGAAAGCCCTAACTACGAGCAGTACTTC. Its translation is CASSLESPNYEQYF.

This clone was detected once. This rearrangement joins TRBV27 to TRBJ2-4, with 9 bases that match TRBD1. The CDR3 is made up of 15 amino acids. Unmatched junction bases numbered 7, after V lost 2 bases and J lost 8 bases. The V gene's germline CDR1 is MNHEY and CDR2 SMNVEV (reference sequence). This CDR3 is CASSLEQGARYIQYF. The DNA for the CDR3 is TGTGCCAGCAGTTTAGAACAGGGGGCGCGGTACATTCAGTACTTC.

The chain uses TRBV19 and TRBJ2-3, with TRBD2 matching 10 bases. V shed 8 bases and J 2 bases; nucleotides not matched to a gene: 4. In germline, CDR1 is LNHDA, CDR2 SQIVND (reference sequence). There are 14 residues in the CDR3. The CDR3 DNA reads TGTGCCAGTCGACTAGCGGGCAACACAGATACGCAGTATTTT. Protein product: CASRLAGNTDTQYF.

The J gene is TRBJ2-5, the V gene TRBV7-9; possible D gene TRBD1, 8 bases. The tail of the sequence fits TRBJ2-7 better, so the J call may be wrong. CDR1 is SEHNR and CDR2 is FQNEAQ in the germline V gene (reference sequence). This CDR3 spans 15 amino acids. In DNA form, the CDR3 reads TGTGCCAGCAGCAAGTGGACAGGGAGGGTCTACGAGCAGTACTTC. Translated: CASSKWTGRVYEQYF.

The chain couples TRBV2 to TRBJ1-5; D is unresolved. The CDR3 totals 15 residues. CDR1 is SNHLY and CDR2 is FYNNEI in the germline V gene. V was pared by 2 bases and J by 4 bases, with 12 bases between. The CDR3 region is CASSELGASNQPQHF. CDR3 nucleotides: TGTGCCAGCAGTGAACTGGGTGCCTCTAATCAGCCCCAGCATTTT.

The rearrangement links TRBV18 to TRBJ2-2, with D perhaps matching TRBD1 (6 bases). The CDR3 spans 16 residues. Germline loops: CDR1 KGHSH, CDR2 LQKENI. V was pared by 8 bases and J by 0 bases, with 16 bases between. The CDR3 DNA reads as TGTGCCAGCACCTTCGGGACACCTACGAACACCGGGGAGCTGTTTTTT. Its translation: CASTFGTPTNTGELFF.

The J gene is TRBJ2-1, the V gene TRBV9; no definite D call. Trimming cost V 4 bases and J 2 bases, with 13 bases left between them. The CDR3 sequence is 15 residues long. Germline assignment: CDR1 SGDLS and CDR2 YYNGEE. The CDR3 region is CASSTSRSPYNEQFF. The CDR3 region has the DNA TGTGCCAGCAGCACCAGCCGGAGCCCCTACAATGAGCAGTTCTTC.

The chain has TRBV5-5 and TRBJ2-7; 10 nucleotides align to TRBD1. V gave up 3 bases and J gave up 6 bases; unmatched junction bases: 9. Germline assignment: CDR1 SGHKS and CDR2 YYEKEE (reference sequence). There are 15 residues in the CDR3. Here the CDR3 DNA reads TGTGCCAGCAGCTCGCCGGGACAGGGGTGGATCGAGCAGTACTTC. Translated, it gives CASSSPGQGWIEQYF.

The gene calls are TRBV5-1 and TRBJ1-5; D ambiguous. The CDR3 is made up of 14 amino acids. The V gene's germline CDR1 is SGHRS and CDR2 YFSETQ. Trimming left V 0 bases short and J 1 base short, with 5 bases between. CDR3 DNA sequence: TGCGCCAGCAGCTTGGGTACCAGCAATCAGCCCCAGCATTTT. Protein product: CASSLGTSNQPQHF.

The chain couples TRBV6-6 to TRBJ1-5, with 7 bases lining up with TRBD1. The germline V gene encodes CDR1 MNHNY and CDR2 SVGAGI (reference sequence). V shed 5 bases, J shed 5 bases, and the junction held 9 bases outside the gene matches. The CDR3 has 15 residues. Here the CDR3 reads CASSSTQGKYQPQHF. The CDR3 region has the DNA TGTGCCAGCAGTAGCACACAGGGGAAGTATCAGCCCCAGCATTTT.

The rearrangement links TRBV29-1 to TRBJ2-3; D is possibly TRBD1 or TRBD2 (6 bases each). Germline-derived CDR1 and CDR2 are SQVTM and ANQGSEA. V was pared by 7 bases and J by 3 bases, with 17 bases between. This CDR3 spans 14 amino acids. For the CDR3, the DNA is TGCAGCGCCGAGGGGCAGGGGAGGACAGATACGCAGTATTTT. It codes for CSAEGQGRTDTQYF.

As to this clone: The limits of the CDR3 on the DNA are not certain, so only TCRdb's listed CDR3 is given. The rearrangement joins TRBV19 to TRBJ2-1; the listed D gene, TRBD2, was not tested against the DNA. The CDR3 contains 12 residues when both ends are counted. Germline V gives CDR1 LNHDA, CDR2 SQIVND (reference sequence). CDR3 loop: CASTVAGGARIF.

The chain recombines TRBV5-1 with TRBJ2-2; D possibly corresponds to TRBD2 (6 bases). CDR1 is SGHRS, CDR2 YFSETQ, per germline. The germline V and J ends were trimmed by 4 bases and 5 bases, with 12 bases remaining between them. This CDR3 is built from 14 residues. As DNA, the CDR3 is TGCGCCAGCAGCCCGGAGGGGCTTACCGGGGAGCTGTTTTTT. This encodes CASSPEGLTGELFF.

The chain is built from TRBV2 and TRBJ1-5; D possibly corresponds to TRBD1 (5 bases). V dropped 3 bases and J dropped 0 bases, with 12 bases sitting between them. The CDR3 consists of 16 residues. Germline V gene lookup returns CDR1 SNHLY and CDR2 FYNNEI. The CDR3 region has the DNA TGTGCCAGCAGTGATTGGGGCACCAATAGCAATCAGCCCCAGCATTTT. As protein: CASSDWGTNSNQPQHF.

The chain links TRBV6-6 to TRBJ2-2; D is possibly TRBD2 (5 bases). CDR1 MNHNY and CDR2 SVGAGI come from the germline V gene (reference sequence). The CDR3 is 14 residues long. V dropped 10 bases and J dropped 1 base, with 13 bases sitting between them. The CDR3 DNA reads TGTGCCACCAAAGCGGACCAGAACACCGGGGAGCTGTTTTTT. Its protein product is CATKADQNTGELFF.

The table lists this clone with a few counts. V is TRBV2 and J is TRBJ2-2, with D possibly matching TRBD1 (5 bases). Germline CDR1 is SNHLY and CDR2 is FYNNEI. Trimming removed 6 bases at V and 5 bases at J, with 7 bases between. CDR3 length: 12 residues. DNA of the CDR3: TGTGCCAGCAGCTACAGGACCGGGGAGCTGTTTTTT. Protein product: CASSYRTGELFF.

The table lists this clone with a few counts. The gene calls are TRBV28 and TRBJ2-2; 7 nucleotides match TRBD2. Germline V CDR1 and CDR2: MDHEN, SYDVKM. V lost 10 bases, J lost 6 bases, and 5 bases stayed unmatched. The length of the CDR3 is 12 residues. The CDR3 nucleotides read TGTGCCACCTGGACTAGTGCCGGGGAGCTGTTTTTT. This translates into CATWTSAGELFF.

J is TRBJ1-4 and V is TRBV28; TRBD1 might be the D (5 bases). This CDR3 has 14 amino acids. Germline lookup yields CDR1 MDHEN and CDR2 SYDVKM. Trimming took 1 base from V and 11 from J, leaving 14 bases between them. The CDR3 DNA reads as TGTGCCAGCAGTTTATCTGACGGGGGAGGGAAACTGTTTTTT. Its protein product is CASSLSDGGGKLFF. The full variable domain, completed using reference TRBV28 and TRBJ1-4, is DVKVTQSSRYLVKRTGEKVFLECVQDMDHENMFWYRQDPGLGLRLIYFSYDVKMKEKGDIPEGYSVSREKKERFSLILESASTNQTSMYLCASSLSDGGGKLFFGSGTQLSVL.

The chain couples TRBV9 to TRBJ2-2; maybe TRBD1 (8 bases). The germline CDR1 and CDR2 sequences are SGDLS and YYNGEE. The CDR3 has 19 residues. V gave up 4 bases and J gave up 6 bases, with 28 bases separating them. The CDR3 loop is CASSTMTSTWTGRAGELFF. The CDR3 coding sequence is TGTGCCAGCAGCACCATGACAAGCACCTGGACAGGGAGGGCCGGGGAGCTGTTTTTT.

The chain links TRBV30 to TRBJ2-1; 11 nucleotides match TRBD1. In germline, CDR1 is GTSNPN, CDR2 SVGIG (reference sequence). V lost 5 bases, J lost 7 bases, and 4 bases stayed unmatched. The CDR3 sequence is 13 residues long. The CDR3 DNA is TGTGCCTGGTTCGGACAGGGGGCGAATGAGCAGTTCTTC. This sequence encodes CAWFGQGANEQFF.